Shown below are 27 T cell receptor beta chains from a single sample sequenced in a study of blood T cell repertoires in COVID-19 (dated by TCRdb to between 2020 and 2021). Libraries were constructed by the immunoSEQ multiplex PCR assay. TCRdb took this table from immuneACCESS and kept in-frame rearrangements with V and J called. Such tables lack part of the clones; where checked against another copy, unresolved V genes explain under half of the gap, and the rest is unexplained. The sample includes fewer than 50,000 clones, with approximately 86% observed a single time. The ten most abundant clones make up around 5% of the sample. The sequenced material came from peripheral blood. The receptors originated from a man aged 50 or older with active COVID-19.

The chain has TRBV18 and TRBJ2-3, with TRBD1 matching 10 bases. The V segment lost 6 bases and the J segment 4 bases; nucleotides outside the gene matches: 7. CDR1 and CDR2 from the germline V gene are KGHSH and LQKENI. The CDR3 extends over 15 amino acids. This CDR3 reads CASSERQGASDTQYF. CDR3 coding DNA: TGTGCCAGCTCCGAACGACAGGGGGCGTCAGATACGCAGTATTTT.

The chain carries TRBV27 and TRBJ2-5, with 7 nucleotides matching TRBD2. Germline values: CDR1 MNHEY, CDR2 SMNVEV (reference sequence). Trimming cost V 5 bases and J 4 bases; bases outside gene matches: 7. The CDR3 contains 14 residues. In nucleotides, the CDR3 is TGTGCCAGCAGTATGTATCCGGGGGGAGAGACCCAGTACTTC. It yields the protein CASSMYPGGETQYF.

J is TRBJ1-5 and V is TRBV27; D might be TRBD1 (6 bases). CDR1 and CDR2 from the germline V gene are MNHEY and SMNVEV (reference sequence). The CDR3 runs to 15 residues. The V end lost 6 bases, the J end lost 5 bases, and 17 bases lay between the germline ends. The CDR3 nucleotides read TGTGCCAGCAGGCGGGGGGCAGGCGGCGATCAGCCCCAGCATTTT. Amino acid sequence: CASRRGAGGDQPQHF.

The CDR3 region has the DNA TGCGCCAGCAGCTTTCAAACGGCTAGCGGGGGGCGAAACACCGGGGAGCTGTTTTTT. This sequence encodes CASSFQTASGGRNTGELFF. The chain carries TRBV4-3 and TRBJ2-2; 11 nucleotides align to TRBD2. CDR1 LGHNA and CDR2 YSLEER come from the germline V gene. The CDR3 has 19 amino acids. V lost 5 bases and J lost 2; bases outside the gene matches: 13.

The chain uses TRBV18 and TRBJ2-7; 10 nucleotides align to TRBD2. The V segment lost 3 bases and the J segment 2 bases; nucleotides outside the gene matches: 7. This CDR3 is built from 16 residues. Looked up from germline, CDR1 is KGHSH and CDR2 is LQKENI. The CDR3 coding sequence is TGTGCCAGCTCACCGCGGACTAGCGGAAGTACCTACGAGCAGTACTTC. This encodes CASSPRTSGSTYEQYF.

V usage is TRBV28 and J usage is TRBJ1-1, with D possibly matching TRBD1 (6 bases). V was cut by 0 bases and J by 7 bases, with 15 bases left in between. The CDR3 is 15 amino acids. Germline CDR1 reads MDHEN; CDR2 reads SYDVKM. The CDR3: CASSLWVETGFEAFF. CDR3 sequence (DNA): TGTGCCAGCAGTTTATGGGTGGAGACAGGCTTTGAAGCTTTCTTT.

The chain recombines TRBV6-2 or TRBV6-3 with TRBJ1-2; D unclear. The ends were cut back, 6 bases at V and 3 bases at J, with 5 bases in the middle. This CDR3 is built from 11 residues. Per germline, CDR1 MNHEY and CDR2 SVGEGT. CDR3 in amino acids: CASSSYYGYTF. In DNA form, the CDR3 reads TGTGCCAGCAGCTCGTACTATGGCTACACCTTC.

This rearrangement joins TRBV7-2 to TRBJ2-7; a weak D match, TRBD1 (6 bases). CDR1 and CDR2 (germline): SGHTA, FQGNSA. The CDR3 has 14 amino acids. Deletions cut 3 bases from V and 1 base from J, with 10 bases between. The CDR3: CASSFSTGSYEQYF. DNA for the CDR3: TGTGCCAGCAGCTTCTCGACAGGATCCTACGAGCAGTACTTC.

The J gene is TRBJ2-5, the V gene TRBV7-9; maybe TRBD2 (5 bases). Trimming took off 6 bases at V and 3 bases at J, with 17 bases between the two ends. The CDR3 is 15 amino acids. Germline CDR1 and CDR2: SEHNR and FQNEAQ (reference sequence). CDR3 bases: TGTGCCAGCAGTTCCCCAACAACCGGGGAAGAGACCCAGTACTTC. Protein product: CASSSPTTGEETQYF.

The rearrangement links TRBV27 to TRBJ2-3; 10 bases fit TRBD1. The CDR3 is made up of 14 amino acids. Losses at the gene ends were 6 bases for V and 4 bases for J; bases not matched to a gene: 4. Germline values: CDR1 MNHEY, CDR2 SMNVEV (reference sequence). This chain's CDR3 is CASRSTGGADTQYF. The CDR3 DNA follows: TGTGCCAGCAGGTCGACAGGGGGCGCAGATACGCAGTATTTT.

The chain combines TRBV5-6 with TRBJ2-5; the match to TRBD1 covers 12 bases. The germline V gene has CDR1 SGHDT and CDR2 YYEEEE. The CDR3 contains 14 residues. The trim removed 4 bases at V and 6 bases at J, leaving 4 bases unmatched. The CDR3 is CASSGGQGAKTQYF. In nucleotides, the CDR3 is TGTGCCAGCAGCGGGGGACAGGGGGCGAAGACCCAGTACTTC.

As concerns this clone: At the DNA level, this CDR3 is encoded by other sequences in the same sample as well. J is TRBJ1-1 and V is TRBV27; D gene unclear. This CDR3 has 12 residues. CDR1 and CDR2 (germline): MNHEY, SMNVEV (reference sequence). Deletions cut 6 bases from V and 1 base from J, with 6 bases between. The DNA for the CDR3 is TGTGCCAGCAGAACGGGGAACACTGAAGCTTTCTTT. Its protein product is CASRTGNTEAFF.

This chain uses TRBV12-5 with TRBJ2-1, with TRBD2 matching over 10 bases. Germline V gene lookup returns CDR1 LGHNT and CDR2 FRNRAP. This CDR3 comprises 14 residues. The V and J ends lost 9 bases and 8 bases, in that order; junction bases with no gene match: 10. CDR3 residues: CASRTGTSVYEQFF. The CDR3 DNA reads as TGTGCTAGCCGAACCGGGACTAGCGTCTATGAGCAGTTCTTC. The entire variable domain, with the rest obtained from reference TRBV12-5 and TRBJ2-1, is as follows: DARVTQTPRHKVTEMGQEVTMRCQPILGHNTVFWYRQTMMQGLELLAYFRNRAPLDDSGMPKDRFSAEMPDATLATLKIQPSEPRDSAVYFCASRTGTSVYEQFFGPGTRLTVL.

This chain uses TRBV10-3 with TRBJ1-1; D is unclear. The CDR3 contains 11 residues. V dropped 8 bases and J dropped 8 bases, with 12 bases sitting between them. From germline, CDR1 is ENHRY and CDR2 SYGVKD. The CDR3 sequence is CAIGGRSEAFF. The CDR3 DNA sequence: TGTGCCATCGGAGGTAGGTCAGAAGCTTTCTTT.

The V gene is TRBV11-2, the J gene TRBJ2-7; D possibly corresponds to TRBD1 (6 bases). Germline V gene lookup returns CDR1 SGHAT and CDR2 FQNNGV. The CDR3 is 13 amino acids. The ends were cut back, 1 base at V and 4 bases at J, with 8 bases in the middle. CDR3 loop: CASSLGRGYEQYF. The CDR3 region has the DNA TGTGCCAGCAGCTTAGGCAGGGGATACGAGCAGTACTTC.

The rearrangement uses TRBV7-2 and TRBJ1-2, with 8 bases matching TRBD1. The CDR3 runs to 15 residues. The V gene's germline CDR1 is SGHTA and CDR2 FQGNSA. V gave up 5 bases and J gave up 4 bases; unmatched junction bases: 9. The DNA for the CDR3 is TGTGCCAGCAGCCCACGGACAGGGCGAGGCTATGGCTACACCTTC. Protein sequence: CASSPRTGRGYGYTF. The whole variable domain, remainder taken from reference TRBV7-2 and TRBJ1-2, is GAGVSQSPSNKVTEKGKDVELRCDPISGHTALYWYRQSLGQGLEFLIYFQGNSAPDKSGLPSDRFSAERTGGSVSTLTIQRTQQEDSAVYLCASSPRTGRGYGYTFGSGTRLTVV.

Comment on this clone: This sample also contains other DNA sequences that code for the same CDR3. The rearrangement joins TRBV6-5 to TRBJ2-1; 7 bases are a match to TRBD1. This CDR3 region has 15 residues. The trim removed 0 bases at V and 1 base at J, leaving 0 bases unmatched. CDR1 MNHEY and CDR2 SVGAGI come from the germline V gene. Here the CDR3 reads CASSYSTGSYNEQFF. CDR3 coding DNA: TGTGCCAGCAGTTACTCGACAGGGTCCTACAATGAGCAGTTCTTC.

This clone was picked up a small number of times. V and J are TRBV7-9 and TRBJ2-7; no firm D call. The V end was cut by 3 bases, the J end by 3 bases, with 9 bases between. Germline CDR1 reads SEHNR; CDR2 reads FQNEAQ (reference sequence). The CDR3 totals 13 residues. DNA of the CDR3: TGTGCCAGCAGCTTCGACACCGACTACGAGCAGTACTTC. As protein: CASSFDTDYEQYF.

This clone was detected only a few times. The chain combines TRBV5-4 with TRBJ2-5, with a tentative D call TRBD2 (5 bases). The CDR3 has 15 residues. Germline-derived CDR1 and CDR2 are SGHNT and YYREEE (reference sequence). V was trimmed by 2 bases and J by 2 bases, leaving 13 bases between them. This CDR3 reads CASSFDYQGQETQYF. The CDR3 coding sequence is TGTGCCAGCAGCTTTGACTACCAAGGGCAAGAGACCCAGTACTTC. The full variable domain, its missing parts supplied by reference TRBV5-4 and TRBJ2-5, is ETGVTQSPTHLIKTRGQQVTLRCSSQSGHNTVSWYQQALGQGPQFIFQYYREEENGRGNFPPRFSGLQFPNYSSELNVNALELDDSALYLCASSFDYQGQETQYFGPGTRLLVL.

The chain couples TRBV4-1 to TRBJ2-7; 7 bases map to TRBD1. CDR3 size: 15 residues. Germline V gene lookup returns CDR1 MGHRA and CDR2 YSYEKL. Trimming removed 2 bases from V and 3 bases from J; junction bases left unmatched: 7. The CDR3 region is CASSQLHRGGYEQYF. The CDR3 nucleotides read TGCGCCAGCAGCCAACTCCACAGGGGTGGCTACGAGCAGTACTTC.

The V call is TRBV11-2, the J call TRBJ1-1; D unresolved. The V end lost 2 bases, the J end lost 7 bases, and 8 bases lay between the germline ends. The CDR3 consists of 12 residues. Per germline, CDR1 SGHAT and CDR2 FQNNGV. The CDR3 sequence: CASSLSQIEAFF. Written as DNA, the CDR3 is TGTGCCAGCAGCTTATCTCAGATTGAAGCTTTCTTT. Filled out from reference TRBV11-2 and TRBJ1-1, the complete variable domain reads EAGVAQSPRYKIIEKRQSVAFWCNPISGHATLYWYQQILGQGPKLLIQFQNNGVVDDSQLPKDRFSAERLKGVDSTLKIQPAKLEDSAVYLCASSLSQIEAFFGQGTRLTVV.

The chain links TRBV27 to TRBJ1-2; D gene unclear. This CDR3 is built from 16 residues. With 2 bases removed from V and 0 bases from J, the gap between germline ends came to 13 bases. In germline, CDR1 is MNHEY, CDR2 SMNVEV (reference sequence). CDR3 nucleotides: TGTGCCAGCAGTTTACCGGGTAAGGCGGCTAACTATGGCTACACCTTC. This codes for CASSLPGKAANYGYTF.

This clone was detected only a few times. The chain joins TRBV28 to TRBJ1-2; 9 positions match TRBD1. CDR3 size: 15 residues. Germline CDR1 and CDR2: MDHEN and SYDVKM. V dropped 5 bases and J dropped 7; count of bases not matched to a gene: 11. The CDR3 region is CASSADRGALSGYTF. CDR3 sequence (DNA): TGTGCCAGCAGTGCGGACAGGGGCGCGCTTAGTGGCTACACCTTC.

The V gene is TRBV14, the J gene TRBJ2-2; D is perhaps TRBD2 (6 bases). V was pared by 0 bases and J by 5 bases, with 13 bases between. The CDR3 length is 16 residues. Germline values: CDR1 SGHDN, CDR2 FVKESK. The chain's CDR3 is CASSQEGSGVTGELFF. Written as DNA, the CDR3 is TGTGCCAGCAGCCAAGAGGGTAGCGGTGTTACCGGGGAGCTGTTTTTT.

This clone was seen only once. The chain couples TRBV6-1 to TRBJ2-7, with a weak D call TRBD1 (5 bases). This CDR3 contains 13 residues. Germline V gene lookup returns CDR1 MNHNS and CDR2 SASEGT. V lost 1 base, J lost 2 bases, and 6 bases lay in between. The CDR3 DNA follows: TGTGCCAGCAGTGAAGGCAGGGCCTACGAGCAGTACTTC. The encoded protein is CASSEGRAYEQYF.

As DNA, the CDR3 is TGTGCCTGCCGCGGAGGGACTGAAAAACTGTTTTTT. Encoded protein: CACRGGTEKLFF. The chain carries TRBV6-5 and TRBJ1-4, with D perhaps matching TRBD1 (5 bases). This CDR3 comprises 12 residues. Germline V lookup: CDR1 MNHEY, CDR2 SVGAGI. V was cut by 11 bases and J by 7 bases, with 14 bases left in between.

This chain connects TRBV6-6 to TRBJ1-6; the match to TRBD1 covers 8 bases. The length of the CDR3 is 16 residues. Germline CDR1 and CDR2: MNHNY and SVGAGI (reference sequence). With 0 bases clipped from V and 9 bases from J, the junction kept 7 bases outside the gene matches. CDR3 amino acids: CASSYSTTGAGSPLHF. The CDR3, as DNA: TGTGCCAGCAGTTACTCGACGACAGGGGCGGGTTCACCCCTCCACTTT.